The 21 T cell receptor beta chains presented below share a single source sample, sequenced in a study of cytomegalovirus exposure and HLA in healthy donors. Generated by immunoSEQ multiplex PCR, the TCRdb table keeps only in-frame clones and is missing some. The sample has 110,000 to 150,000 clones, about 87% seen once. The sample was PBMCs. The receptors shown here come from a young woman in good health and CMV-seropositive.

CDR3 protein: CASSQPAFNEQFF. CDR3 in DNA: TGCGCCAGCAGCCAACCAGCGTTCAATGAGCAGTTCTTC. The rearrangement uses TRBV4-1 and TRBJ2-1, with no clear D. Germline V gives CDR1 MGHRA, CDR2 YSYEKL. The CDR3 totals 13 residues. V lost 2 bases, J lost 6 bases, and 8 bases lay in between.

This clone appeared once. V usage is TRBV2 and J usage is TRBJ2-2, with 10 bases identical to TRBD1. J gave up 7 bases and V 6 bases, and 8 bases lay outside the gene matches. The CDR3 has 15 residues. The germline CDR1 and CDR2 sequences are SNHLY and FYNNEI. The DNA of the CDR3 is TGTGCCAGCAGCCGGGACAGGGGCGCAAGCGGGGAGCTGTTTTTT. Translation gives CASSRDRGASGELFF.

CDR3 nucleotides: TGTGCCAGCAGCTTGGGGTGGACAGGACGGGTGAACACTGAAGCTTTCTTT. Translated: CASSLGWTGRVNTEAFF. The chain has TRBV5-6 and TRBJ1-1, with TRBD1 matching 7 bases. Germline CDR1 is SGHDT and CDR2 is YYEEEE. The CDR3 consists of 17 residues. V dropped 0 bases and J dropped 0; count of bases not matched to a gene: 8. The complete variable domain, with remaining parts taken from reference TRBV5-6 and TRBJ1-1, reads DAGVTQSPTHLIKTRGQQVTLRCSPKSGHDTVSWYQQALGQGPQFIFQYYEEEERQRGNFPDRFSGHQFPNYSSELNVNALLLGDSALYLCASSLGWTGRVNTEAFFGQGTRLTVV.

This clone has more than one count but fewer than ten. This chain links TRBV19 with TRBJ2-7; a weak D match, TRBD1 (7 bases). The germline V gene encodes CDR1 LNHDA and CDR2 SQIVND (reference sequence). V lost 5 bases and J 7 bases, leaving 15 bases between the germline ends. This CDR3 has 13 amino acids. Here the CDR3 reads CASSRLGGKEQYF. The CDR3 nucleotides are TGTGCCAGTAGTCGACTAGGGGGCAAAGAGCAGTACTTC. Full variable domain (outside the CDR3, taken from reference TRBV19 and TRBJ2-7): DGGITQSPKYLFRKEGQNVTLSCEQNLNHDAMYWYRQDPGQGLRLIYYSQIVNDFQKGDIAEGYSVSREKKESFPLTVTSAQKNPTAFYLCASSRLGGKEQYFGPGTRLTVT.

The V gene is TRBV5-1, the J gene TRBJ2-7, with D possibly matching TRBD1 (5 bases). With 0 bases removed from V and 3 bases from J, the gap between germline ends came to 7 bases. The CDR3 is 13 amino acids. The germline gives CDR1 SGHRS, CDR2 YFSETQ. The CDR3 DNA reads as TGCGCCAGCAGCTTGGGACAGATCTACGAGCAGTACTTC. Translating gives CASSLGQIYEQYF.

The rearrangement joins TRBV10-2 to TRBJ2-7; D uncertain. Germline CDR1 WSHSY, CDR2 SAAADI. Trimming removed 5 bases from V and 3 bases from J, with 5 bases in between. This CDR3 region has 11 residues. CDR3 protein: CASSKHYEQYF. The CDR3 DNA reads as TGCGCCAGCAGTAAACACTACGAGCAGTACTTC.

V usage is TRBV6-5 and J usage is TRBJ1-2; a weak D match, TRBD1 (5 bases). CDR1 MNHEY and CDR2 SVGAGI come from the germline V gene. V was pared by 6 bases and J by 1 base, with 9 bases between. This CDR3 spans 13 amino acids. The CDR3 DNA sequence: TGTGCCAGCAGCATAGGGGATAACTATGGCTACACCTTC. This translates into CASSIGDNYGYTF.

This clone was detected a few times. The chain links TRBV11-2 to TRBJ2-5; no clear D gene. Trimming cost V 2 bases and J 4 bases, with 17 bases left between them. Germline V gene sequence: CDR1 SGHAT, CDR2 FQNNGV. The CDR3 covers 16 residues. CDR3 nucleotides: TGTGCCAGCAGCTTAAGCCCCCCCGGTCCGGGAGAGACCCAGTACTTC. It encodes CASSLSPPGPGETQYF.

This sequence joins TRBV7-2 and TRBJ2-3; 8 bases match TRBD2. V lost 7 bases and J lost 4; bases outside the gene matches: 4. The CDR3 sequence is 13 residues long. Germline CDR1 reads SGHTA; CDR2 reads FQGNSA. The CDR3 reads CASNGGASDTQYF. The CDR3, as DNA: TGTGCCAGCAACGGGGGGGCCTCAGATACGCAGTATTTT.

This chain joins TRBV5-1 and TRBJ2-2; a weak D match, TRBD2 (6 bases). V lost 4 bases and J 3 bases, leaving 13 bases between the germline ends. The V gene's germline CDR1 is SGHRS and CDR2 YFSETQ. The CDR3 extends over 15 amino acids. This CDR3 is CASSPGTPDTGELFF. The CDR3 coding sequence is TGCGCCAGCAGCCCCGGGACTCCAGACACCGGGGAGCTGTTTTTT.

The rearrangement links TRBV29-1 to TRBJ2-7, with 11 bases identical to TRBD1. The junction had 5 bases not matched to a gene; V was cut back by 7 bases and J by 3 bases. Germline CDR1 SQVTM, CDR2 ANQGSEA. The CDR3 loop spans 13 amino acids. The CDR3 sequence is CSAGGQGVYEQYF. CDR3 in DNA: TGCAGCGCCGGGGGACAGGGGGTCTACGAGCAGTACTTC.

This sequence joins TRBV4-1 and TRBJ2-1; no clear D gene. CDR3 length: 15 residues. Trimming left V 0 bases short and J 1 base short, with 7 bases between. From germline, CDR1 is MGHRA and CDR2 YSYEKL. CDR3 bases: TGCGCCAGCAGCCAAGATGAGAGTTCCTACAATGAGCAGTTCTTC. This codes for CASSQDESSYNEQFF.

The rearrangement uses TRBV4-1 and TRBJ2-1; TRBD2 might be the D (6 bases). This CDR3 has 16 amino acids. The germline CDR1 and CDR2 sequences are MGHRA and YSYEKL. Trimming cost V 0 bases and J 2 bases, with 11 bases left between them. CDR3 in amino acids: CASSQDHRTTYNEQFF. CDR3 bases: TGCGCCAGCAGCCAAGACCATAGGACTACCTACAATGAGCAGTTCTTC.

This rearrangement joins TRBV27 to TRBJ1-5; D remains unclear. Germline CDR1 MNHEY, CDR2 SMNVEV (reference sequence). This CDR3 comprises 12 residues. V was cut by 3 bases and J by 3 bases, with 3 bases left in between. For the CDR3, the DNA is TGTGCCAGCAGTTTTTACAATCAGCCCCAGCATTTT. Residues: CASSFYNQPQHF.

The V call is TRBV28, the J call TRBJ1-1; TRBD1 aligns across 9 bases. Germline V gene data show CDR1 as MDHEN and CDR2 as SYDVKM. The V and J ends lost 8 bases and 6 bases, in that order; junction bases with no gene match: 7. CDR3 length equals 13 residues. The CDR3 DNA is TGTGCCAGCTCGGGGACAGGGATGGCTGAAGCTTTCTTT. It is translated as CASSGTGMAEAFF. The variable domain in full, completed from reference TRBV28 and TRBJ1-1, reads DVKVTQSSRYLVKRTGEKVFLECVQDMDHENMFWYRQDPGLGLRLIYFSYDVKMKEKGDIPEGYSVSREKKERFSLILESASTNQTSMYLCASSGTGMAEAFFGQGTRLTVV.

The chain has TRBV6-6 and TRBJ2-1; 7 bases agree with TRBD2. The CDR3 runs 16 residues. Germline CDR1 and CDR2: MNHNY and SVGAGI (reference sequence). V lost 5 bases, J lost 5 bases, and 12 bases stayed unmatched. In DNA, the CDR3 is TGTGCCAGCAGTAGATCCTTAGCGGGTTTAGACAATGAGCAGTTCTTC. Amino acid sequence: CASSRSLAGLDNEQFF.

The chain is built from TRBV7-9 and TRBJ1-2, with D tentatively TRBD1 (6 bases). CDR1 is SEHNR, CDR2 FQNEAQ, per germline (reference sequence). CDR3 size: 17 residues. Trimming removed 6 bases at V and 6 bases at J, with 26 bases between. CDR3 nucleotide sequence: TGTGCCAGCAGTCGATCAATAGGGGGTAAAAGGAGAGATGGCTACACCTTC. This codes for CASSRSIGGKRRDGYTF.

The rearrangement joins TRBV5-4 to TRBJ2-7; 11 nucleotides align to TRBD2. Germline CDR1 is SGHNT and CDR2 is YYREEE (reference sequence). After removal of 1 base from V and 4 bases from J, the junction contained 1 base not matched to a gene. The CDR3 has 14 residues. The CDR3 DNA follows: TGTGCCAGCAGCTTGACTAGCGGGAGTTACGAGCAGTACTTC. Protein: CASSLTSGSYEQYF.

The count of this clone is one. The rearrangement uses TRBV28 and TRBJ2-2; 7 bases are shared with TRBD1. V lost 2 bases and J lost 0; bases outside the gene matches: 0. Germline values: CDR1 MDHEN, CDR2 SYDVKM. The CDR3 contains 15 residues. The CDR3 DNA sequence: TGTGCCAGCAGTTTAGGGACAGCGAACACCGGGGAGCTGTTTTTT. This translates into CASSLGTANTGELFF.

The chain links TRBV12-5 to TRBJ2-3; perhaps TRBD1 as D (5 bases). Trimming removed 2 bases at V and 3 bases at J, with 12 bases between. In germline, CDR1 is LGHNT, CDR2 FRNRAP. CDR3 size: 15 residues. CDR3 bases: TGTGCTAGTGGTTTGTATCATAGGGGAACAGATACGCAGTATTTT. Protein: CASGLYHRGTDTQYF.

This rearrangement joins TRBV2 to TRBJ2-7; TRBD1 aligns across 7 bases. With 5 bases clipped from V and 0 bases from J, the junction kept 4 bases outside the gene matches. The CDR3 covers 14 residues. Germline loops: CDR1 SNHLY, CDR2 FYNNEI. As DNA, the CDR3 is TGTGCCAGCAGTAGGGACAGAATCTCCTACGAGCAGTACTTC. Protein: CASSRDRISYEQYF.